The 19 T cell receptor beta chains below all came from one sample that was sequenced in a study of blood T cell repertoires in COVID-19 (dated by TCRdb to 2019 to 2021). Libraries were constructed by the immunoSEQ multiplex PCR assay. Imported from immuneACCESS, the table was reduced by TCRdb to in-frame sequences with V and J called. These copies leave out some clones; in studies compared against another copy, an unresolved V gene accounts for under half, and the cause of the remainder is not known. For this sample the table gives a few hundred thousand clones, of which around 88% were detected only once. Around 14% of the sample rests with the top ten. Source material: peripheral blood. These receptors all come from an older woman with COVID-19, enrolled during active disease.

The rearrangement links TRBV19 to TRBJ2-3; TRBD2 aligns across 13 bases. The CDR3 is made up of 15 amino acids. V lost 7 bases, J lost 4 bases, and 5 bases stayed unmatched. CDR1 and CDR2 from the germline V gene are LNHDA and SQIVND (reference sequence). Here the CDR3 reads CASTPTSGGPDTQYF. CDR3 in DNA: TGTGCCAGTACGCCGACTAGCGGGGGGCCAGATACGCAGTATTTT.

The CDR3 nucleotides are TGTGCTAGTGGTTTGACTTTAACAGGAGCCTACGAGCAGTACTTC. Translation gives CASGLTLTGAYEQYF. The J gene is TRBJ2-7, the V gene TRBV12-5; perhaps TRBD1 as D (5 bases). The CDR3 runs 15 residues. Germline values: CDR1 LGHNT, CDR2 FRNRAP. Trimming cost V 2 bases and J 2 bases, with 13 bases left between them.

The chain has TRBV11-2 and TRBJ1-1; D gene ambiguous. CDR3 length: 12 amino acids. V was shortened by 4 bases and J by 0 bases, with 3 bases between the two germline ends. Germline V gene data show CDR1 as SGHAT and CDR2 as FQNNGV. In DNA form, the CDR3 reads TGTGCCAGCAGCTCTATGAACACTGAAGCTTTCTTT. Its translation: CASSSMNTEAFF.

A single count supports this clone. The V and J genes are TRBV21-1 and TRBJ2-7; TRBD1 was called by the table and not checked on the DNA. TRBV21-1 is an annotated pseudogene. The CDR3 spans 17 residues. The CDR3 coding sequence is TGTGCCAGCAGCAAACCTGGCCGGGACAGGGCTTTGGGCGAGCAGTACTTC. Its translation is CASSKPGRDRALGEQYF.

The chain recombines TRBV13 with TRBJ2-5, with TRBD1 matching over 7 bases. Germline CDR1 and CDR2: PRHDT and FYEKMQ (reference sequence). This CDR3 is built from 14 residues. Trimming at V came to 2 bases and at J to 4 bases, leaving 4 bases not matched to a gene. The CDR3 spells CASSLKGGSETQYF. The CDR3 region has the DNA TGTGCCAGCAGCTTAAAAGGGGGCTCAGAGACCCAGTACTTC.

This chain joins TRBV15 and TRBJ2-5, with 9 positions matching TRBD1. This CDR3 comprises 14 residues. The J segment lost 7 bases and the V segment lost 8 bases, leaving 11 bases of the junction unmatched. Germline V gene lookup returns CDR1 LNHNV and CDR2 YYDKDF (reference sequence). The CDR3 DNA reads as TGTGCCACCGGGTTACAGGGGGCGGCGGGGACCCAGTACTTC. Translating gives CATGLQGAAGTQYF.

V and J are TRBV5-1 and TRBJ1-6; weak D call: TRBD1 (5 bases). Per the germline V gene, CDR1 is SGHRS and CDR2 is YFSETQ. The CDR3 loop spans 15 amino acids. The ends were cut back, 3 bases at V and 5 bases at J, with 12 bases in the middle. CDR3 amino acids: CASSSQGQDNSPLHF. The DNA for the CDR3 is TGCGCCAGCAGCTCTCAGGGTCAGGATAATTCACCCCTCCACTTT.

This rearrangement joins TRBV7-9 to TRBJ1-5, with no clear D. Germline V gives CDR1 SEHNR, CDR2 FQNEAQ (reference sequence). V dropped 5 bases and J dropped 5 bases, with 7 bases sitting between them. CDR3 length: 12 amino acids. For the CDR3, the DNA is TGTGCCAGCAGCACTTTCCATCAGCCCCAGCATTTT. Translating it yields CASSTFHQPQHF.

The chain joins TRBV2 to TRBJ2-7; TRBD2 matches at 11 bases. The CDR3 loop spans 13 amino acids. Germline CDR1 and CDR2: SNHLY and FYNNEI. With V trimmed by 6 bases and J by 6 bases, 4 bases remained unmatched. CDR3 nucleotide sequence: TGTGCCAGCAGCTTAGCGGGGGGGCTCGAGCAGTACTTC. It specifies CASSLAGGLEQYF.

This clone appeared a single time. The rearrangement uses TRBV13 and TRBJ2-1; maybe TRBD1 (6 bases). Trimming cost V 5 bases and J 9 bases, with 11 bases left between them. The germline CDR1 and CDR2 sequences are PRHDT and FYEKMQ (reference sequence). The CDR3 totals 12 residues. CDR3 nucleotides: TGTGCCAGCAGCCTCAACAGGGCTGAGCAGTTCTTC. This codes for CASSLNRAEQFF.

The CDR3 sequence is CASSHRISYEQYF. The CDR3 DNA reads TGTGCCAGTAGCCACAGGATCTCCTACGAGCAGTACTTC. The chain joins TRBV19 to TRBJ2-7; D might be TRBD1 (5 bases). The CDR3 is 13 residues long. Looked up from germline, CDR1 is LNHDA and CDR2 is SQIVND (reference sequence). V was cut by 6 bases and J by 0 bases, with 9 bases left in between.

The V call is TRBV4-1, the J call TRBJ2-3; tentative D call: TRBD2 (5 bases). This CDR3 contains 16 residues. The germline V gene encodes CDR1 MGHRA and CDR2 YSYEKL. Trimming took 2 bases from V and 6 from J, leaving 18 bases between them. CDR3 residues: CASSQLLEPAVDTQYF. CDR3 nucleotides: TGCGCCAGCAGCCAACTACTAGAGCCCGCAGTCGATACGCAGTATTTT.

CDR3 nucleotide sequence: TGTGCCAGCAGCCCCCGACGGGCAACTAATGAAAAACTGTTTTTT. Translating it yields CASSPRRATNEKLFF. The V call is TRBV11-2, the J call TRBJ1-4; the D is unclear. Germline CDR1 and CDR2: SGHAT and FQNNGV. This CDR3 spans 15 amino acids. Trimming removed 5 bases from V and 0 bases from J, with 10 bases in between. The entire variable domain, with the rest obtained from reference TRBV11-2 and TRBJ1-4, is as follows: EAGVAQSPRYKIIEKRQSVAFWCNPISGHATLYWYQQILGQGPKLLIQFQNNGVVDDSQLPKDRFSAERLKGVDSTLKIQPAKLEDSAVYLCASSPRRATNEKLFFGSGTQLSVL.

The chain uses TRBV6-4 and TRBJ1-6; the D is unclear. This CDR3 spans 14 amino acids. The V and J ends lost 4 bases and 7 bases respectively, with 11 bases between them. Germline CDR1 MRHNA, CDR2 SNTAGT. The CDR3 bases are TGTGCCAGCAGTGTGGACTTCGGGAATTCACCCCTCCACTTT. Translating gives CASSVDFGNSPLHF.

The rearrangement links TRBV4-3 to TRBJ2-7; D is possibly TRBD1 (5 bases). The V and J ends lost 0 bases and 0 bases respectively, with 12 bases between them. Germline V lookup: CDR1 LGHNA, CDR2 YSLEER. The CDR3 has 16 residues. The DNA for the CDR3 is TGCGCCAGCAGCCAAGATAGGGGCAGTAGCTCCTACGAGCAGTACTTC. This codes for CASSQDRGSSSYEQYF.

This chain links TRBV5-1 with TRBJ2-3, with TRBD2 identical over 8 bases. There are 16 residues in the CDR3. CDR1 SGHRS and CDR2 YFSETQ come from the germline V gene. V trimming: 4 bases; J trimming: 4 bases; junction bases outside the gene matches: 11. The CDR3 loop is CASSLSAGAGADTQYF. CDR3 in DNA: TGCGCCAGCAGCCTTTCAGCGGGGGCGGGGGCAGATACGCAGTATTTT.

This clone was detected many times. The V call is TRBV7-2, the J call TRBJ2-1, with 13 bases aligning to TRBD2. This CDR3 has 16 residues. Germline CDR1 reads SGHTA; CDR2 reads FQGNSA. V was pared by 5 bases and J by 6 bases, with 7 bases of the junction left unmatched. The CDR3 bases are TGTGCCAGCAGCACCCAAGGACTAGCGGGGGCCAATGAGCAGTTCTTC. As protein: CASSTQGLAGANEQFF.

In its sample, this clone was seen once. The chain has TRBV5-4 and TRBJ2-7; 8 bases agree with TRBD1. There are 14 residues in the CDR3. The ends lost 5 bases at V and 2 bases at J; junction bases unmatched: 6. Germline assignment: CDR1 SGHNT and CDR2 YYREEE (reference sequence). The CDR3 spells CASRMGDRPYEQYF. The CDR3 DNA follows: TGTGCCAGCAGGATGGGGGACAGGCCCTACGAGCAGTACTTC.

The gene calls are TRBV6-5 and TRBJ1-1; 7 bases align to TRBD1. The CDR3 is 15 amino acids. Trimming took 2 bases from V and 0 from J; bases not matched to a gene: 3. Per germline, CDR1 MNHEY and CDR2 SVGAGI. The CDR3 spells CASSYGQVMNTEAFF. Written as DNA, the CDR3 is TGTGCCAGCAGTTACGGACAGGTTATGAACACTGAAGCTTTCTTT.